This passage covers 18 T cell receptor beta chains from one sample sequenced in a study of T cells in localized non-small cell lung cancer. Clones were read by immunoSEQ multiplex PCR, and TCRdb kept only the in-frame ones, dropping some. The sample contains roughly 34,000 clones, about nine tenths of which appear only once. This sample comprised peripheral blood, obtained before any cancer treatment. These receptors all stem from a male donor aged 60 or older with stage III lung adenocarcinoma.

This chain links TRBV4-1 with TRBJ1-6; D might be TRBD1 (5 bases). V lost 4 bases and J 8 bases, leaving 12 bases between the germline ends. The CDR3 contains 14 residues. CDR1 is MGHRA, CDR2 YSYEKL, per germline. The CDR3 sequence: CASSLRPGDSPLHF. The DNA for the CDR3 is TGCGCCAGCAGCCTTCGGCCGGGGGATTCACCCCTCCACTTT.

The chain is built from TRBV6-4 and TRBJ2-1; D call uncertain. CDR1 is MRHNA, CDR2 SNTAGT, per germline. The CDR3 is made up of 16 amino acids. Trimming removed 0 bases at V and 4 bases at J, with 13 bases between. The CDR3 bases are TGTGCCAGCAGTGACTCGGAGACTGGGCTGTACAATGAGCAGTTCTTC. Protein product: CASSDSETGLYNEQFF.

This clone has only a few counts. The J gene is TRBJ1-1, the V gene TRBV18; D gene unclear. Germline V gene data show CDR1 as KGHSH and CDR2 as LQKENI. Trimming left V 3 bases short and J 0 bases short, with 8 bases between. The CDR3 loop spans 14 amino acids. The CDR3 is CASSPEILNTEAFF. The CDR3, as DNA: TGTGCCAGCTCACCGGAAATTTTGAACACTGAAGCTTTCTTT.

V and J are TRBV18 and TRBJ1-1; 9 bases agree with TRBD1. V gave up 5 bases and J gave up 1 base; unmatched junction bases: 5. The length of the CDR3 is 15 residues. Germline CDR1 KGHSH, CDR2 LQKENI. CDR3 protein: CASSTRTGENTEAFF. CDR3 sequence (DNA): TGTGCCAGCTCAACCCGGACAGGGGAGAACACTGAAGCTTTCTTT. Drawing the rest from reference TRBV18 and TRBJ1-1, the complete variable domain is NAGVMQNPRHLVRRRGQEARLRCSPMKGHSHVYWYRQLPEEGLKFMVYLQKENIIDESGMPKERFSAEFPKEGPSILRIQQVVRGDSAAYFCASSTRTGENTEAFFGQGTRLTVV.

The chain employs TRBV14 and TRBJ1-2, with D possibly TRBD1 on 6 matching bases. The germline gives CDR1 SGHDN, CDR2 FVKESK. The CDR3 length is 12 residues. V lost 4 bases and J 5 bases, leaving 8 bases between the germline ends. CDR3 DNA: TGTGCCAGCAGCCGAGGGGGTTATGGCTACACCTTC. Amino acids: CASSRGGYGYTF.

The rearrangement uses TRBV2 and TRBJ1-2; 9 nucleotides align to TRBD1. V was pared by 5 bases and J by 8 bases, with 12 bases of the junction left unmatched. Germline V gives CDR1 SNHLY, CDR2 FYNNEI. This CDR3 contains 15 residues. The CDR3 protein is CASSNTGGERGGYTF. Written as DNA, the CDR3 is TGTGCCAGCAGTAACACAGGGGGCGAAAGGGGCGGCTACACCTTC.

The V call is TRBV19, the J call TRBJ1-5; 9 nucleotides line up with TRBD1. Trimming cost V 6 bases and J 4 bases; bases outside gene matches: 4. The CDR3 is 14 amino acids. In germline, CDR1 is LNHDA, CDR2 SQIVND (reference sequence). For the CDR3, the DNA is TGTGCCAGTAGCAAGGGGACAGGGAATCAGCCCCAGCATTTT. Its protein product is CASSKGTGNQPQHF.

This clone came up a few times. The V gene is TRBV7-9, the J gene TRBJ1-3, with 7 bases matching TRBD1. The V gene's germline CDR1 is SEHNR and CDR2 FQNEAQ (reference sequence). Losses at the gene ends were 4 bases for V and 0 bases for J; bases not matched to a gene: 3. The CDR3 sequence is 15 residues long. The CDR3 coding sequence is TGTGCCAGCAGCTCACAGGGGATCTCTGGAAACACCATATATTTT. Its translation: CASSSQGISGNTIYF.

The chain carries TRBV6-1 and TRBJ2-7, with 11 nucleotides matching TRBD1. The CDR3 is made up of 14 amino acids. With V trimmed by 6 bases and J by 6 bases, 7 bases remained unmatched. Germline CDR1 and CDR2: MNHNS and SASEGT. The CDR3 loop is CASSRTGGYVEQYF. Here the CDR3 DNA reads TGTGCCAGCAGCAGGACAGGGGGCTATGTCGAGCAGTACTTC.

This chain uses TRBV11-2 with TRBJ2-2; TRBD1 aligns across 10 bases. V lost 4 bases and J lost 4; bases outside the gene matches: 3. This CDR3 has 15 residues. Germline V CDR1 and CDR2: SGHAT, FQNNGV. For the CDR3, the DNA is TGTGCCAGCAGCTGGAGACAGGGGGCCACCGGGGAGCTGTTTTTT. Protein sequence: CASSWRQGATGELFF. The full variable domain, its missing parts supplied by reference TRBV11-2 and TRBJ2-2, is EAGVAQSPRYKIIEKRQSVAFWCNPISGHATLYWYQQILGQGPKLLIQFQNNGVVDDSQLPKDRFSAERLKGVDSTLKIQPAKLEDSAVYLCASSWRQGATGELFFGEGSRLTVL.

This clone appeared once. This chain links TRBV2 with TRBJ2-1; 14 bases map to TRBD2. V shed 6 bases and J 1 base; nucleotides not matched to a gene: 2. CDR3 length equals 16 residues. From germline, CDR1 is SNHLY and CDR2 FYNNEI. The CDR3 nucleotides are TGTGCCAGCAGAGGGACTAGCGGGAGATCCTACAATGAGCAGTTCTTC. It codes for CASRGTSGRSYNEQFF.

This clone was seen a single time. The V gene is TRBV30, the J gene TRBJ2-1; TRBD2 aligns across 13 bases. Trimming took 3 bases from V and 8 from J; bases not matched to a gene: 4. The CDR3 extends over 14 amino acids. Germline V gives CDR1 GTSNPN, CDR2 SVGIG (reference sequence). This CDR3 is CAWSGLAGDYEQFF. CDR3 nucleotides: TGTGCCTGGAGCGGACTAGCGGGAGACTATGAGCAGTTCTTC.

The sample holds a few counts of this clone. The V gene is TRBV5-1, the J gene TRBJ1-2; tentative D call: TRBD1 (5 bases). Germline assignment: CDR1 SGHRS and CDR2 YFSETQ. Trimming cost V 0 bases and J 6 bases, with 15 bases left between them. The CDR3 consists of 15 residues. As DNA, the CDR3 is TGCGCCAGCAGCTTGGTTCTTGGGACGGGTAATGGCTACACCTTC. It encodes CASSLVLGTGNGYTF.

This clone has a single count. The chain recombines TRBV28 with TRBJ1-5; no clear D. The CDR3 totals 13 residues. Germline-derived CDR1 and CDR2 are MDHEN and SYDVKM. Trimming removed 7 bases at V and 3 bases at J, with 10 bases between. CDR3 in amino acids: CASTKVINQPQHF. The CDR3 coding sequence is TGTGCCAGCACAAAGGTAATCAATCAGCCCCAGCATTTT.

The chain combines TRBV2 with TRBJ1-3; D remains unclear. CDR1 SNHLY and CDR2 FYNNEI come from the germline V gene. V was shortened by 4 bases and J by 7 bases, with 2 bases between the two germline ends. The CDR3 sequence is 10 residues long. The CDR3 is CASSVNTIYF. CDR3 coding DNA: TGTGCCAGCAGTGTTAACACCATATATTTT.

The V call is TRBV7-2, the J call TRBJ1-5, with no clear D. The V end was cut by 1 base, the J end by 7 bases, with 11 bases between. The length of the CDR3 is 14 residues. The V gene's germline CDR1 is SGHTA and CDR2 FQGNSA. CDR3 region: CASSLGGRQQPQHF. The CDR3 region has the DNA TGTGCCAGCAGCTTAGGTGGCCGTCAGCAGCCCCAGCATTTT.

Only one count was recorded for this clone. V usage is TRBV5-8 and J usage is TRBJ1-1, with D possibly TRBD1 on 6 matching bases. The CDR3 loop spans 14 amino acids. V lost 1 base, J lost 3 bases, and 10 bases lay in between. Germline lookup yields CDR1 SGHTS and CDR2 YDEGEE. The CDR3 reads CASSLRGGHTEAFF. CDR3 coding DNA: TGTGCCAGCAGCTTGAGGGGGGGTCACACTGAAGCTTTCTTT.

The chain employs TRBV11-2 and TRBJ1-5; unclear D gene. Looked up from germline, CDR1 is SGHAT and CDR2 is FQNNGV. This CDR3 spans 13 amino acids. V dropped 3 bases and J dropped 5 bases, with 8 bases sitting between them. The CDR3 sequence: CASSFNQDQPQHF. The CDR3 DNA reads as TGTGCCAGCAGCTTCAATCAAGATCAGCCCCAGCATTTT.